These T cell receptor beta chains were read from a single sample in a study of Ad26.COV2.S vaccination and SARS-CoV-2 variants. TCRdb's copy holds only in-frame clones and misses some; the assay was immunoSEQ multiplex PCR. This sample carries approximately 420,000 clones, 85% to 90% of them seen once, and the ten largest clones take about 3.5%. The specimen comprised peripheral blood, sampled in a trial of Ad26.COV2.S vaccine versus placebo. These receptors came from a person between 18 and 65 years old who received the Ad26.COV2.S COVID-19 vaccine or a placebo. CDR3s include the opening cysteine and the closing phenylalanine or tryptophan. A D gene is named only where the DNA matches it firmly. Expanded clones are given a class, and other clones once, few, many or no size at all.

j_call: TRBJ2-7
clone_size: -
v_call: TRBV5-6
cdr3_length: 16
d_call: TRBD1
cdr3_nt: TGTGCCAGCACCTCTGGGACAGGGGGTACGGCCTACGAGCAGTACTTC
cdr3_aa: CASTSGTGGTAYEQYF

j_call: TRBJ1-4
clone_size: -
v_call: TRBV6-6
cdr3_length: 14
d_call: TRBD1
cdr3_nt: TGTGCCAGCAGTTACGAGACAGGGGGAGAAAAACTGTTTTTT
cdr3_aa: CASSYETGGEKLFF

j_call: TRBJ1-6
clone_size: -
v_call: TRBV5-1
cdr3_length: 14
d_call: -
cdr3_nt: TGCGCCAGCAGCTTGAAGGGAAGTCGGTCACCCCTCCACTTT
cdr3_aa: CASSLKGSRSPLHF

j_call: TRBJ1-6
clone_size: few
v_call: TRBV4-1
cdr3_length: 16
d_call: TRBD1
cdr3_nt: TGCGCCAGCAGCCACCGGACAGGGGGCCCTAATTCACCCCTCCACTTT
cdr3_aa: CASSHRTGGPNSPLHF

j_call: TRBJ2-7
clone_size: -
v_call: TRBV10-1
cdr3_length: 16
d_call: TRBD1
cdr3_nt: TGCGCCAGCAGTGAGAGTTCCGGTAGGGGGCGTTGCGAGCAGTACTTC
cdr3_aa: CASSESSGRGRCEQYF

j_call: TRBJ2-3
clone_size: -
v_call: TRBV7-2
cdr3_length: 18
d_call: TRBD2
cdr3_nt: TGTGCCAGCAGCTTACTTGTCTCCTTAGCGGGGAGCACAGATACGCAGTATTTT
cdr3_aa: CASSLLVSLAGSTDTQYF

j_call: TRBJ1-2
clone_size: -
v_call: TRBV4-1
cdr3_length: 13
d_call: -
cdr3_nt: TGCGCCAGCAGCCACGACCAGGGCTATGGCTACACCTTC
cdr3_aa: CASSHDQGYGYTF

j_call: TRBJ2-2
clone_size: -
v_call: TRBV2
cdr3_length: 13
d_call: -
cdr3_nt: TGTGCCAGCACGAGGGGGGGTCCCGGGGAGCTGTTTTTT
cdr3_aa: CASTRGGPGELFF

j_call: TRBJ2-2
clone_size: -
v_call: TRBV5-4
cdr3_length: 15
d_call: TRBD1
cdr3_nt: TGTGCCAGCAGCCCCGGGACAGTCAACACCGGGGAGCTGTTTTTT
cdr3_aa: CASSPGTVNTGELFF

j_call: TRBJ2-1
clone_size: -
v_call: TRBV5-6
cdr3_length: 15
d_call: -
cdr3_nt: TGTGCCAGCAGCCCCCTTGACCGGGAGTACAATGAGCAGTTCTTC
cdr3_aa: CASSPLDREYNEQFF

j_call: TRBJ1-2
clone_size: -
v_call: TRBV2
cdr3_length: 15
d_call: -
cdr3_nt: TGTGCCAGCAGAATACAGGAATCTCAAAACTATGGCTACACCTTC
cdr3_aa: CASRIQESQNYGYTF